This T cell receptor beta chain was captured by sequencing in a study of T cell repertoires in cytomegalovirus infection. Study summary: Public TCR beta signatures provided an indication of both CMV infection and a matching HLA type. The study, taken as a whole, reports: Summed frequency of public TCR beta families distinguished CMV carriers with the relevant HLA. CMV-specific TCR beta clonotypes restricted by HLA-C were the ones dominating the ex vivo response.

TCRdb redid the calling of the reads with MiXCR, one entry per CDR3 protein. In the table there are about 250,000 distinct CDR3 sequences, under 8.5% of which are singletons. Many counts were recorded for this clonotype. As yet, its antigen is unknown. The sequenced sample was PBMCs. The sequence was collected from a human donor in good health (CMV status not recorded). Some clones in this sample may be carry-over from other donors' samples.

The CDR3 bases are TGTGCCAGCAATCCGTGGGGGGTTGGTACTGAAGCTTTCTTT. It codes for CASNPWGVGTEAFF. This chain joins TRBV11-1 and TRBJ1-1; D is possibly TRBD1 (5 bases). Looked up from germline, CDR1 is SGHAT and CDR2 is FQDESV (reference sequence). CDR3 length: 14 residues. V gave up 7 bases and J gave up 5 bases, with 17 bases separating them.